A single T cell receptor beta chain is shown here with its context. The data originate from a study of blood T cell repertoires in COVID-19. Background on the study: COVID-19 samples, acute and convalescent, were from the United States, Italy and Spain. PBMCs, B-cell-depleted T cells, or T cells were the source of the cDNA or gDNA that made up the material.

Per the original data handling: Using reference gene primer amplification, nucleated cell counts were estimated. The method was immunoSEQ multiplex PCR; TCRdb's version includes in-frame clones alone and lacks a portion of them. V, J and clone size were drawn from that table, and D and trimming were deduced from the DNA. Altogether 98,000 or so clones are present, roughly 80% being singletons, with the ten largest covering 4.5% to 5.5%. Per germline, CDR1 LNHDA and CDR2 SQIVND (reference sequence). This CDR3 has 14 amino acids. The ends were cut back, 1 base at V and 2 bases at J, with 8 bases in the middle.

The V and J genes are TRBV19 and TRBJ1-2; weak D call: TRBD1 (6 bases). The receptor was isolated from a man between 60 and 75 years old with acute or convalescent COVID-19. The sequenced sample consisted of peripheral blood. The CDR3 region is CASSIGDINYGYTF. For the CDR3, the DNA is TGTGCCAGTAGTATAGGGGACATCAACTATGGCTACACCTTC.